The present T cell receptor beta chain was sequenced within a study of blood T cell repertoires in COVID-19. Study in general: Sites in the United States, Italy and Spain provided acute and convalescent COVID-19 samples. Nucleic acid was either cDNA or gDNA, and it came from T cells, B-cell-depleted T cells, or PBMCs.

The CDR3 is 13 amino acids. V lost 4 bases and J lost 1, with 8 bases in between. Germline V lookup: CDR1 SGHRS, CDR2 YFSETQ. Authors' data handling: Estimates of nucleated cell counts were drawn from the amplification of reference gene primers. Measured with immunoSEQ multiplex PCR; TCRdb has only the in-frame clones, and not every one. The DNA gave D and trimming, while V, J and clone size come from that table. The data hold some 83,000 clones, with roughly 86% observed a single time. The sequenced material came from peripheral blood. The chain has TRBV5-1 and TRBJ1-1, with a weak D call TRBD1 (5 bases). This receptor was identified in a human donor in a cohort sampled during active COVID-19. This chain's CDR3 is CASSITGNTEAFF. Written as DNA, the CDR3 is TGCGCCAGCAGCATAACAGGGAACACTGAAGCTTTCTTT.